This TCR beta chain came from a study of cytomegalovirus exposure and HLA in healthy donors. Broader study findings: The likely origin of a cluster of highly shared sequence variants was a sequencing artifact.

As for this clone: Its antigen is still unknown.

This CDR3 spans 16 amino acids. Germline CDR1 is SGHDT and CDR2 is YYEEEE. J was trimmed by 4 bases and V by 5 bases; bases with no gene match: 12. The primer mix had 60 Vbeta and 13 Jbeta primers. Original methodology: Later reanalysis found 75 million to 100 million unique TCR beta chains, some 10 million of them shared. The data were produced by immunoSEQ multiplex PCR, yet TCRdb's version contains in-frame clones alone and is incomplete. V, J and clone size were drawn from that table, and D and trimming were deduced from the DNA. This table holds approximately 82,000 clones, roughly 79% found once.

This sequence joins TRBV5-6 and TRBJ2-1, with 7 bases identical to TRBD1. Material: PBMCs. The clonotype originates from a middle-aged man in good health and CMV-seronegative. The CDR3, as DNA: TGTGCCAGCAGGGGCACAGGGGCCCTTCTTTACAATGAGCAGTTCTTC. Amino acid sequence: CASRGTGALLYNEQFF.